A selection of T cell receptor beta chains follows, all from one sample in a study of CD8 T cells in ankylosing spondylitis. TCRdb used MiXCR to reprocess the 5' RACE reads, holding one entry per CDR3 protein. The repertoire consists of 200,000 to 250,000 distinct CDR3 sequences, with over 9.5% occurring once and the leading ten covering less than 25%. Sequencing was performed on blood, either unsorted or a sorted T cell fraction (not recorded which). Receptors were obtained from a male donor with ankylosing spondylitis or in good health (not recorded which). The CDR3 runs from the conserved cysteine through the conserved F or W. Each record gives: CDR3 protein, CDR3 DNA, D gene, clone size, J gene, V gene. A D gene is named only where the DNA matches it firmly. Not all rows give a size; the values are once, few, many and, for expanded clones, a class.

CDR3: CASSLRTGSRDGYTF; DNA: TGTGCCAGCAGCTTAAGGACAGGGTCTCGGGATGGCTACACCTTC; D: TRBD1; size: few; J: TRBJ1-2; V: TRBV7-2
CDR3: CASSLQDRGSQYF; DNA: TGTGCCAGCAGCTTACAAGACAGAGGATCCCAGTACTTC; D: -; size: few; J: TRBJ2-5; V: TRBV7-3
CDR3: CATKAGGDYGYTF; DNA: TGTGCCACAAAGGCAGGGGGCGACTATGGCTACACCTTC; D: TRBD1; size: many; J: TRBJ1-2; V: TRBV15
CDR3: CSARDGTGGTYEQYF; DNA: TGCAGTGCTAGAGACGGGACAGGGGGAACCTACGAGCAGTACTTC; D: TRBD1; size: few; J: TRBJ2-7; V: TRBV20-1
CDR3: CASSLGGSINEKLFF; DNA: TGCGCCAGCAGCTTGGGAGGGTCGATTAATGAAAAACTGTTTTTT; D: -; size: -; J: TRBJ1-4; V: TRBV5-1
CDR3: CASSWGGFRNEQFF; DNA: TGCGCCAGCAGCTGGGGCGGGTTCAGGAATGAGCAGTTCTTC; D: -; size: many; J: TRBJ2-1; V: TRBV5-1
CDR3: CSVDSQGPTEAFF; DNA: TGCAGCGTTGACTCGCAGGGGCCCACTGAAGCTTTCTTT; D: -; size: many; J: TRBJ1-1; V: TRBV29-1
CDR3: CSVESGVGKQYF; DNA: TGCAGCGTTGAATCCGGGGTAGGCAAGCAGTACTTC; D: -; size: many; J: TRBJ2-7; V: TRBV29-1
CDR3: CASSFDRGGADTQYF; DNA: TGTGCCAGCAGCTTCGACAGGGGCGGGGCAGATACGCAGTATTTT; D: TRBD1; size: -; J: TRBJ2-3; V: TRBV11-2
CDR3: CASSLSSPGQRTGELFF; DNA: TGTGCTAGCAGCTTATCGTCCCCGGGACAGCGCACCGGGGAGCTGTTTTTT; D: TRBD1; size: few; J: TRBJ2-2; V: TRBV7-7
CDR3: CASSFREVDTEAFF; DNA: TGTGCCAGCAGCTTTAGGGAGGTCGACACTGAAGCTTTCTTT; D: -; size: many; J: TRBJ1-1; V: TRBV5-6
CDR3: CASSSGTESSEQYF; DNA: TGTGCCAGCAGCAGCGGGACAGAAAGTTCCGAGCAGTACTTC; D: -; size: many; J: TRBJ2-7; V: TRBV7-6
CDR3: CASSPPSGQAHEQYF; DNA: TGTGCCAGCTCACCACCATCGGGACAGGCCCACGAGCAGTACTTC; D: TRBD1; size: many; J: TRBJ2-7; V: TRBV18
CDR3: CASSSGGAFDTQYF; DNA: TGCGCCAGCAGTAGCGGGGGGGCCTTCGATACGCAGTATTTT; D: TRBD2; size: many; J: TRBJ2-3; V: TRBV5-1
CDR3: CASSLGKKAGATLQETQYF; DNA: TGCGCCAGCAGCTTGGGGAAAAAGGCGGGTGCTACATTACAAGAGACCCAGTACTTC; D: -; size: many; J: TRBJ2-5; V: TRBV5-1
CDR3: CCARKPGHEGETQYF; DNA: TGCTGTGCTAGGAAGCCGGGACATGAGGGGGAGACCCAGTACTTC; D: -; size: -; J: TRBJ2-5; V: TRBV20-1